Many counts were recorded for the clone carrying this T cell receptor beta chain. Its target is unknown. A universal primer site arose from template switching, and cDNA bore unique molecular identifiers. A single record per CDR3 protein comes from TCRdb applying MiXCR to the 5' RACE reads. The top ten hold over 0.25% of the sample, which has around 1.7 million distinct CDR3 sequences, about 31% seen once. This record belongs to a study of identical twins. The V end lost 6 bases, the J end lost 3 bases, and 14 bases lay between the germline ends. This CDR3 has 14 residues. Regarding the study as a whole: There is a chance that invariant MAIT and iNKT cells partially muddied zero-insertion analyses.

The chain joins TRBV12-3 or TRBV12-4 to TRBJ1-2; D perhaps matches TRBD1 (5 bases). The sequenced sample consisted of cord blood. The receptor comes from a newborn girl in good health. CDR3 sequence reads: CASSRNGAHYGYTF. In nucleotides, the CDR3 is TGTGCCAGCAGCCGGAATGGGGCTCACTATGGCTACACCTTC.